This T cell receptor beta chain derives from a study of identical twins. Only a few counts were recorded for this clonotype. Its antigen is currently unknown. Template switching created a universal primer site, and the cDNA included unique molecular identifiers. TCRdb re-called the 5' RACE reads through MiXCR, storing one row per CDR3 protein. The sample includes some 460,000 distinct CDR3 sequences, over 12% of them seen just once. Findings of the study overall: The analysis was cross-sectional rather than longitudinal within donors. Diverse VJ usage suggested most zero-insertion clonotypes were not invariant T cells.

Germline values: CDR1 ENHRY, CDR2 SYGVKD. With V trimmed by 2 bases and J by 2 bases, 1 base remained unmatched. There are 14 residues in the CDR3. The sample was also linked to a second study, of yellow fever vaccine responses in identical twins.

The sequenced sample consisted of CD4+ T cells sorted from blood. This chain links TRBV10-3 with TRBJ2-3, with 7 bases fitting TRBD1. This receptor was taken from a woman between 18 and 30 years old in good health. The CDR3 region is CAISEDRDTDTQYF. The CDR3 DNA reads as TGTGCCATCAGTGAGGACAGGGACACAGATACGCAGTATTTT.